These 8 T cell receptor beta chains were all obtained from the same sample, sequenced in a study of naive and memory T cell subsets. Both TRBC1 and TRBC2 were covered by a beta constant-region primer of two equimolar oligonucleotides. TCRdb called the UMI-ligation and nested PCR reads again in MiXCR, with one record for every CDR3 protein. The sample has some 83,000 distinct CDR3 sequences; roughly 13% are singletons. The specimen sequenced was central memory CD4+ T cells from blood. Every receptor here comes from a human donor in good health.

The chain is built from TRBV20-1 and TRBJ1-1; possibly TRBD1 for D (5 bases). The CDR3 is 14 amino acids. V was cut by 3 bases and J by 4 bases, with 15 bases left in between. The germline V gene has CDR1 DFQATT and CDR2 SNEGSKA (reference sequence). The CDR3, as DNA: TGCAGTGCTAGGGGGCCAGGGAAGGTCACTGAAGCTTTCTTT. Translation gives CSARGPGKVTEAFF.

Only a few counts were recorded for this clonotype. V gene TRBV2 combines with J gene TRBJ1-1; D gene ambiguous. Per the germline V gene, CDR1 is SNHLY and CDR2 is FYNNEI. The CDR3 spans 13 residues. V gave up 8 bases and J gave up 1 base, with 11 bases separating them. CDR3 in DNA: TGTGCCAGCCTGCCGGCGGAGAACACTGAAGCTTTCTTT. It is translated as CASLPAENTEAFF.

At least ten counts were recorded for this clonotype. The chain uses TRBV12-3 or TRBV12-4 and TRBJ2-3, with 7 bases fitting TRBD2. V gave up 6 bases and J gave up 1 base; unmatched junction bases: 4. CDR3 length equals 14 residues. The DNA for the CDR3 is TGTGCCAGCAGGTCAACTAGCGGCACAGATACGCAGTATTTT. Translated, it gives CASRSTSGTDTQYF.

V and J are TRBV5-5 and TRBJ2-5; 8 bases fit TRBD2. The junction had 6 bases not matched to a gene; V was cut back by 4 bases and J by 4 bases. Germline V gene lookup returns CDR1 SGHKS and CDR2 YYEKEE (reference sequence). CDR3 length: 14 residues. The CDR3 protein is CASSPSGGGETQYF. As DNA, the CDR3 is TGTGCCAGCAGCCCTTCGGGAGGGGGAGAGACCCAGTACTTC.

This clonotype was observed a handful of times. This rearrangement joins TRBV24-1 to TRBJ2-1; D might be TRBD1 (6 bases). CDR1 is KGHDR and CDR2 is SFDVKD in the germline V gene. The V gene lost 2 bases and the J gene lost 8 bases, with 15 bases spanning the gap. The CDR3 covers 15 residues. The CDR3 DNA reads TGTGCCACCAGTGATTCCAGGGGTACGGGACATGAGCAGTTCTTC. As protein: CATSDSRGTGHEQFF.

In DNA, the CDR3 is TGTGCCAGCAGCTCCATGGCTGGGGGCGGGGAGCTGTTTTTT. It encodes CASSSMAGGGELFF. The chain combines TRBV5-5 with TRBJ2-2; the D call may be TRBD1 or TRBD2 (5 bases each). The CDR3 length is 14 residues. Per the germline V gene, CDR1 is SGHKS and CDR2 is YYEKEE (reference sequence). V was pared by 3 bases and J by 7 bases, with 13 bases between.

The chain combines TRBV7-2 with TRBJ2-7; 8 bases match TRBD1. This CDR3 is 13 amino acids long. V lost 3 bases, J lost 5 bases, and 3 bases stayed unmatched. In germline, CDR1 is SGHTA, CDR2 FQGNSA. CDR3 bases: TGTGCCAGCAGCTTGCAGGGGGCCAACGAGCAGTACTTC. Its translation is CASSLQGANEQYF.

The chain combines TRBV29-1 with TRBJ1-1, with D tentatively TRBD1 (6 bases). The V gene's germline CDR1 is SQVTM and CDR2 ANQGSEA. The CDR3 is 14 amino acids. The V end was cut by 6 bases, the J end by 1 base, with 15 bases between. The CDR3 spells CSVLLRDTNTEAFF. In DNA form, the CDR3 reads TGCAGCGTCCTGCTGCGGGACACGAACACTGAAGCTTTCTTT.